Listed here are 5 T cell receptor beta chains from one sample, sequenced in a study of blood T cell repertoires in COVID-19. Repertoires were generated with immunoSEQ multiplex PCR, while TCRdb's copy carries only in-frame clones and drops some. The sample lists about 170,000 clones; 75% to 90% were seen once. The sequenced material came from PBMCs or T cells enriched from blood (not recorded which). These TCRs come from a woman between 18 and 29 years old who had recovered from COVID-19.

The chain employs TRBV27 and TRBJ2-1; weak D call: TRBD1 (5 bases). Looked up from germline, CDR1 is MNHEY and CDR2 is SMNVEV (reference sequence). V lost 6 bases and J 10 bases, leaving 22 bases between the germline ends. This CDR3 spans 15 amino acids. The CDR3 region has the DNA TGTGCCAGCAGCCCTAGGGGCCCCAAGGTCATCGAGCAGTTCTTC. It codes for CASSPRGPKVIEQFF.

The chain joins TRBV6-1 to TRBJ1-5; the D is unclear. The CDR3 consists of 13 residues. In germline, CDR1 is MNHNS, CDR2 SASEGT. With 3 bases removed from V and 9 bases from J, the gap between germline ends came to 12 bases. The CDR3 nucleotides read TGTGCCAGCAGTGAGGACTTCCCCGGGCCCCAGCATTTT. This gives the protein CASSEDFPGPQHF.

This chain links TRBV3-1 (or the pseudogene TRBV3-2) with TRBJ2-7, with D possibly being TRBD2 (5 bases). The CDR3 consists of 14 residues. The germline V and J ends were trimmed by 5 bases and 6 bases, with 17 bases remaining between them. From germline, CDR1 is LGHDT and CDR2 YNNKEL (reference sequence). CDR3 sequence (DNA): TGTGCCAGCAGCAAGACTCAGAGGGCCTCCGAGCAGTACTTC. Amino acid sequence: CASSKTQRASEQYF.

The V and J genes are TRBV19 and TRBJ2-5, with 13 bases that match TRBD2. This CDR3 contains 14 residues. Trimming took 8 bases from V and 5 from J; bases not matched to a gene: 5. The germline CDR1 and CDR2 sequences are LNHDA and SQIVND (reference sequence). CDR3 protein: CASGRTSGSETQYF. As DNA, the CDR3 is TGTGCCAGTGGCCGGACTAGCGGGAGCGAGACCCAGTACTTC.

The chain has TRBV18 and TRBJ2-2, with D perhaps matching TRBD1 (6 bases). V shed 5 bases and J shed 8 bases, with 12 bases lying between them. Germline V CDR1 and CDR2: KGHSH, LQKENI. This CDR3 has 13 residues. This chain's CDR3 is CASSIQGRGELFF. CDR3 nucleotides: TGTGCCAGCTCAATCCAGGGGCGAGGGGAGCTGTTTTTT.